Many counts were recorded for the clone carrying this T cell receptor (beta chain). Its antigen is as yet unknown. This record comes from a study of breast tumors, draining lymph nodes, adjacent tissues. TCRdb re-called the multiplex PCR reads through MiXCR, storing one row per CDR3 protein. The sample carries about 35,000 distinct CDR3 sequences, 35% to 40% recorded once. Broader study findings: Data fit most tumor T cells coming from lymph node, expanding in tumor. Compared with lymph nodes, tumors were less diverse; compared with nontumor tissue, more.

CDR1 and CDR2 (germline): SEHNR, FQNEAQ (reference sequence). The CDR3 runs to 14 residues. The ends lost 3 bases at V and 9 bases at J; junction bases unmatched: 8. Specimen: breast tumor tissue. This sequence joins TRBV7-9 and TRBJ2-1, with 7 bases lining up with TRBD2. The clonotype originates from a female donor with breast cancer. Some clones in this sample may be carry-over from other donors' samples. The CDR3 sequence is CASSLAGVFSEQFF. The CDR3 coding sequence is TGTGCCAGCAGCTTGGCGGGAGTGTTTAGTGAGCAGTTCTTC.